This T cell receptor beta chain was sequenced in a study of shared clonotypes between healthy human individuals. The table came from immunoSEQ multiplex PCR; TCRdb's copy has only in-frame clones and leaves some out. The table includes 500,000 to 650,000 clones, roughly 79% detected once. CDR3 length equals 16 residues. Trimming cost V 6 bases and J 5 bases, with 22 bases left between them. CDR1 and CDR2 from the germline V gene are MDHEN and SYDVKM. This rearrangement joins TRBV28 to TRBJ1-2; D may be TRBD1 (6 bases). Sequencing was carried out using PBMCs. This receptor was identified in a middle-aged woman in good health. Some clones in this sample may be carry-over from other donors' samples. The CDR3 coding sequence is TGTGCCAGCAGCACCTCCCGGGACGGGGGCCTATATGGCTACACCTTC. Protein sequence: CASSTSRDGGLYGYTF.